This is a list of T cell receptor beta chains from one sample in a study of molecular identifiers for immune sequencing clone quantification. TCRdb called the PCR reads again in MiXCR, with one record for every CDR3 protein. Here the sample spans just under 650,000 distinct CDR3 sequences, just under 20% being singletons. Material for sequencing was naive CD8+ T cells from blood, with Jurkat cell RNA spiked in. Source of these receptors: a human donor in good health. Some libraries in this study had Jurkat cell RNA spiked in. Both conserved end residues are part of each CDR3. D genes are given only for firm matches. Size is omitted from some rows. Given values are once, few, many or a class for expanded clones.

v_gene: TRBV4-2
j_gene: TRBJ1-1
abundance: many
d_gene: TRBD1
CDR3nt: TGTGCCAGCAGCCCTCAGACAGGGCCGGCGTCCGAAGCTTTCTTT
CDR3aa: CASSPQTGPASEAFF

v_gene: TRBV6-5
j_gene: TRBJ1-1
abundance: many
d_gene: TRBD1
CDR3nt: TGTGCCAGCAGTTACGCGACAGGGGTATTTACTGAAGCTTTCTTT
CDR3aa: CASSYATGVFTEAFF

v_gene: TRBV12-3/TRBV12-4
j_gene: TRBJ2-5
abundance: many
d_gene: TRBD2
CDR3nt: TGTGCCAGCAGGGGACTAGCAGAGACCCAGTACTTC
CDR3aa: CASRGLAETQYF

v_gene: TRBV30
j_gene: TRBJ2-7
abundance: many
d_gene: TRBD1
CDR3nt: TGTGCCTGGAGTGAACAGGGGGTAGAGCAGTACTTC
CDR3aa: CAWSEQGVEQYF

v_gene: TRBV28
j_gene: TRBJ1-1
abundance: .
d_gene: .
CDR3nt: TGTGCCAGCAGTTCCTCCCGGGGCAGGTGGAACACTGAAGCTTTCTTT
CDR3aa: CASSSSRGRWNTEAFF

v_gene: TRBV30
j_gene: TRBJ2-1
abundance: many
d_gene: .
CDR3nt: TGTGCCCAAAGGGCTACTAACCACAATGAGCAGTTCTTC
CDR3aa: CAQRATNHNEQFF

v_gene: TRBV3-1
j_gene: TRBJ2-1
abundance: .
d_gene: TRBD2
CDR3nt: TGTGCCAGCAGCCAGGGGAACAGGGTTAGCGGGAGGGTCTACAATGAGCAGTTCTTC
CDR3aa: CASSQGNRVSGRVYNEQFF

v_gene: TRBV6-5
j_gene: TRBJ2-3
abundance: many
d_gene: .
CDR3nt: TGTGCCAGCAGTTACGTGGGAACGGATACGCAGTATTTT
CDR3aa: CASSYVGTDTQYF

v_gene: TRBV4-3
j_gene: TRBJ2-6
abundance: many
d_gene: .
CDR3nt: TGCGCCAGCAGCCAAGATTCGGGACCCCTCTCTGGGGCCAACGTCCTGACTTTC
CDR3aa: CASSQDSGPLSGANVLTF

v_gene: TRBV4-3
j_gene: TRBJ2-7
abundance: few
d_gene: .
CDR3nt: TGCGCCAGCAGCCAAGGACAAGTCTCCTACGAGCAGTACTTC
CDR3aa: CASSQGQVSYEQYF

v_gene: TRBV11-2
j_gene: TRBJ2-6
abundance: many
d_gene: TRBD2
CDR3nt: TGTGCCAGCAGCTTAGTGGGGAGGGCTGGGGCCAACGTCCTGACTTTC
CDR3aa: CASSLVGRAGANVLTF

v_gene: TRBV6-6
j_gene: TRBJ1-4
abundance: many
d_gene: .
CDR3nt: TGTGCCAGCAGTTACTCGGGTTTAGCGTCAACTAATGAAAAACTGTTTTTT
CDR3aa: CASSYSGLASTNEKLFF

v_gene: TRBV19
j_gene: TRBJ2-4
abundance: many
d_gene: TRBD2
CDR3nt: TGTGCCAGTAGTATGATCCAGCGGGAGTTAAAAAACATTCAGTACTTC
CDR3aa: CASSMIQRELKNIQYF

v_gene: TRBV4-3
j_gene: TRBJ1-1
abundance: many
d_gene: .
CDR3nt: TGCGCCAGCAGCCAGTTCAGCGGGTTGGGAACTGAAGCTTTCTTT
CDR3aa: CASSQFSGLGTEAFF

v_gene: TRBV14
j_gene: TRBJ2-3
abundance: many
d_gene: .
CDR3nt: TGTGCCAGCAGCCAAGACCATCCTGAGACATCTACAGATACGCAGTATTTT
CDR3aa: CASSQDHPETSTDTQYF

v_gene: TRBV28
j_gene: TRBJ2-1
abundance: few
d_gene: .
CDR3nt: TGTGCCAGCAGTTTCCGGGGACTGGGCAATGAGCAGTTCTTC
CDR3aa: CASSFRGLGNEQFF

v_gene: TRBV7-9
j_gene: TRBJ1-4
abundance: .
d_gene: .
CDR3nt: TGTGCCAGCAGCCCCGGAGATACAACTAATGAAAAACTGTTTTTT
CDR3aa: CASSPGDTTNEKLFF

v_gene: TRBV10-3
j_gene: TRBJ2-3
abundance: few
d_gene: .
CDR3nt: TGTGCCATCAGTGAGTCCCGGGACACCCCGCACACAGATACGCAGTATTTT
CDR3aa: CAISESRDTPHTDTQYF

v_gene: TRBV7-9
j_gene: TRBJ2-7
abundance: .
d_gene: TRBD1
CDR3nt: TGTGCCAGCAGCCAGACAGGGGGAGCCTACGGGCAGTACTTC
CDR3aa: CASSQTGGAYGQYF

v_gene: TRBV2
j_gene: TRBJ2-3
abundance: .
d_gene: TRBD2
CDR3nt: TGTGCCAGCAGTGTTGCGGGAGCCGCAGATACGCAGTATTTT
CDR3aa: CASSVAGAADTQYF

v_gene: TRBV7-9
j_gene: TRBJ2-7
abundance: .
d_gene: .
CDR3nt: TGTGCCAGCAGCTTAGGGACGGGCAAGTTCTACGAGCAGTACTTC
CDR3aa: CASSLGTGKFYEQYF

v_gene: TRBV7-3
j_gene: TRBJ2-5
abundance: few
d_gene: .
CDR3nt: TGTGCCAGCAGCCCAACGGGTTCGGGAGAGACCCAGTACTTC
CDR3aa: CASSPTGSGETQYF

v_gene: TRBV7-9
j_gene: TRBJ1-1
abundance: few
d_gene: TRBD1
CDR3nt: TGTGCCCTCGAGGGGGCAGTATTGACTGAAGCTTTCTTT
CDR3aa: CALEGAVLTEAFF